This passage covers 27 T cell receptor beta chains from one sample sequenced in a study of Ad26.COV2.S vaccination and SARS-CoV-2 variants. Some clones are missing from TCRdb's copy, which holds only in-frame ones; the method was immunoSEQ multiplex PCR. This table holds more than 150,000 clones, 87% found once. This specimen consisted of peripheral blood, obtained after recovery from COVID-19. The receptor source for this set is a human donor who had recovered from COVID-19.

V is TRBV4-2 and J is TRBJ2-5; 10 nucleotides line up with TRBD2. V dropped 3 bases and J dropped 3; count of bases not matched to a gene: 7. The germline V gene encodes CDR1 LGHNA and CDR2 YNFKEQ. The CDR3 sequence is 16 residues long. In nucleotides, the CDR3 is TGTGCCAGCAGCCACCTAGCGGGAGAAGGGGAAGAGACCCAGTACTTC. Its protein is CASSHLAGEGEETQYF.

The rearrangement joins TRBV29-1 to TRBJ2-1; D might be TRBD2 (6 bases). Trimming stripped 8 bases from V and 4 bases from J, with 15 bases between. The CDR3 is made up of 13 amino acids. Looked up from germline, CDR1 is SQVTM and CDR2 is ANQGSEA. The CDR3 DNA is TGCAGCATTAGGGGAGGAGTGTACAATGAGCAGTTCTTC. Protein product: CSIRGGVYNEQFF.

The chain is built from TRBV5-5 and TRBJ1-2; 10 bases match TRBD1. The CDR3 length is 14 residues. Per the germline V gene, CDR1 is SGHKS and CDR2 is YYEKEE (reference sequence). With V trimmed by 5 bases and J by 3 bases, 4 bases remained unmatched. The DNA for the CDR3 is TGTGCCAGCAGGTCGGGACAGGGGTACTATGGCTACACCTTC. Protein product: CASRSGQGYYGYTF.

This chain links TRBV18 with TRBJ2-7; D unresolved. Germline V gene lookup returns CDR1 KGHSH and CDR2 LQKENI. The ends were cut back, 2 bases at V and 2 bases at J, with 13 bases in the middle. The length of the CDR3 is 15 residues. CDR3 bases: TGTGCCAGCTCACCAGGGATGGGCCGAGCCTACGAGCAGTACTTC. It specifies CASSPGMGRAYEQYF.

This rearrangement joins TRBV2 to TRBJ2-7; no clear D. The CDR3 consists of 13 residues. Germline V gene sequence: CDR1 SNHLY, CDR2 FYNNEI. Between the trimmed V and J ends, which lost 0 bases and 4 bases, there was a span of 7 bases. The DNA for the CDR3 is TGTGCCAGCAGTGAAGCGGGCAGGTACGAGCAGTACTTC. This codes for CASSEAGRYEQYF.

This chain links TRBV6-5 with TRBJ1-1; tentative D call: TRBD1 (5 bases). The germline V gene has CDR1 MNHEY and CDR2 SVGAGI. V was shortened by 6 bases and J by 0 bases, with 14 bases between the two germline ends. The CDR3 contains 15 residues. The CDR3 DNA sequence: TGTGCCAGCAGATCCCACGGGACTCTGAACACTGAAGCTTTCTTT. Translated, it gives CASRSHGTLNTEAFF.

CDR3 DNA sequence: TGTGCCAGCAGCTCACGGGACCTCCCAGAGAATACGCAGTATTTT. Translating gives CASSSRDLPENTQYF. This chain joins TRBV13 and TRBJ2-3, with D perhaps matching TRBD1 or TRBD2 (5 bases each). Trimming pared 4 bases from V and 7 bases from J, leaving 18 bases between. This CDR3 is 15 amino acids long. Per the germline V gene, CDR1 is PRHDT and CDR2 is FYEKMQ (reference sequence).

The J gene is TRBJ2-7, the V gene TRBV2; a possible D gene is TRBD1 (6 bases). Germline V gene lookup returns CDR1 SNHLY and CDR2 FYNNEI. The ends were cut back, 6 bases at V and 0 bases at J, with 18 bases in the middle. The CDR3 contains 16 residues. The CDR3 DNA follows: TGTGCCAGCAGAAGCCCTTTGAGGGGGAGCTCCTACGAGCAGTACTTC. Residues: CASRSPLRGSSYEQYF.

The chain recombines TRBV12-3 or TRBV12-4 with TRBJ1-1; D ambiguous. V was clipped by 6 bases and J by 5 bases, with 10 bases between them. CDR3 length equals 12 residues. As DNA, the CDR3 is TGTGCCAGCAGGTCCTGGTTGACTGAAGCTTTCTTT. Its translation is CASRSWLTEAFF.

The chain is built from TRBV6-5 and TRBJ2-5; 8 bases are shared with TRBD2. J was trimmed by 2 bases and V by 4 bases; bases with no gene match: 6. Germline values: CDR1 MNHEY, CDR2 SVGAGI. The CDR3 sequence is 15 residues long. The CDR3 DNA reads TGTGCCAGCAGTTCCGCAGCGGGGGCTCAAGAGACCCAGTACTTC. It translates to CASSSAAGAQETQYF.

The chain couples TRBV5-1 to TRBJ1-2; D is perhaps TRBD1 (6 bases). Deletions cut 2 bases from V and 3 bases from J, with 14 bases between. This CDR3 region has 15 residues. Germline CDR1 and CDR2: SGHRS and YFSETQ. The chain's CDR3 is CASSFSQGLDYGYTF. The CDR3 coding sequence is TGCGCCAGCAGCTTCAGCCAGGGGCTTGACTATGGCTACACCTTC.

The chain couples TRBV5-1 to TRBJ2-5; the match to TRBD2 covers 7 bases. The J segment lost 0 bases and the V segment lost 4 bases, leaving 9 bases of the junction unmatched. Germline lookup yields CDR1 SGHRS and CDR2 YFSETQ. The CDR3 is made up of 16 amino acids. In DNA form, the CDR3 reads TGCGCCAGCAGCCCGACGGCTAGCGGCCACCAAGAGACCCAGTACTTC. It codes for CASSPTASGHQETQYF. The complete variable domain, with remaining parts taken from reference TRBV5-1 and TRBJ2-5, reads KAGVTQTPRYLIKTRGQQVTLSCSPISGHRSVSWYQQTPGQGLQFLFEYFSETQRNKGNFPGRFSGRQFSNSRSEMNVSTLELGDSALYLCASSPTASGHQETQYFGPGTRLLVL.

This CDR3 is CASSLAGPTYEQYF. Here the CDR3 DNA reads TGTGCCAGCAGCTTAGCGGGCCCCACCTACGAGCAGTACTTC. The chain uses TRBV11-2 and TRBJ2-7; D uncertain. Trimming shortened V by 1 base and J by 2 bases, and 9 bases separated the two germline ends. This CDR3 is built from 14 residues. The germline V gene has CDR1 SGHAT and CDR2 FQNNGV.

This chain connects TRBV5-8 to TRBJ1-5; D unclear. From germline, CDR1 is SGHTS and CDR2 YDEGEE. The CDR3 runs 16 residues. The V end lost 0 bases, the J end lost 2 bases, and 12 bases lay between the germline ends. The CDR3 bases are TGTGCCAGCAGCTTGGGTCAAGTACGTGGCAATCAGCCCCAGCATTTT. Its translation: CASSLGQVRGNQPQHF. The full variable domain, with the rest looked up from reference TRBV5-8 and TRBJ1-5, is EAGVTQSPTHLIKTRGQQATLRCSPISGHTSVYWYQQALGLGLQFLLWYDEGEERNRGNFPPRFSGRQFPNYSSELNVNALELEDSALYLCASSLGQVRGNQPQHFGDGTRLSIL.

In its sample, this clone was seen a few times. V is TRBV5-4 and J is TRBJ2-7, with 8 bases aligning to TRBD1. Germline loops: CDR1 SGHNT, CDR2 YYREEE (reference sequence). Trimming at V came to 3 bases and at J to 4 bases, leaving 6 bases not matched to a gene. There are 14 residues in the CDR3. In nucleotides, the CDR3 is TGTGCCAGCAGCTCCCCGGGACAGGATTACGAGCAGTACTTC. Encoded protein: CASSSPGQDYEQYF.

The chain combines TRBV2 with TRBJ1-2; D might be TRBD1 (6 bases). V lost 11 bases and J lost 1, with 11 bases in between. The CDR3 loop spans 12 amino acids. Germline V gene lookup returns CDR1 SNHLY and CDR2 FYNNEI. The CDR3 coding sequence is TGTGCCCGGACAGCGGATAACTATGGCTACACCTTC. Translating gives CARTADNYGYTF.

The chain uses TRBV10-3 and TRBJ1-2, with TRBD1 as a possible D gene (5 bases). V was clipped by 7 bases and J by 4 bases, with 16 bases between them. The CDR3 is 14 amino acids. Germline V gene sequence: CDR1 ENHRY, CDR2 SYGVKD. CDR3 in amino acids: CAITSVGGAYGYTF. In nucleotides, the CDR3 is TGTGCCATCACCTCTGTCGGGGGAGCCTATGGCTACACCTTC.

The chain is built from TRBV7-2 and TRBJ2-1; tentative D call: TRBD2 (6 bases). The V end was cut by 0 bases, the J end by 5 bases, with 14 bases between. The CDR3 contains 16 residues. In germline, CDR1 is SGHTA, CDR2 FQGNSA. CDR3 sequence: CASSLAGTGGNNEQFF. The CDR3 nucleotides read TGTGCCAGCAGCTTAGCCGGGACTGGGGGTAACAATGAGCAGTTCTTC.

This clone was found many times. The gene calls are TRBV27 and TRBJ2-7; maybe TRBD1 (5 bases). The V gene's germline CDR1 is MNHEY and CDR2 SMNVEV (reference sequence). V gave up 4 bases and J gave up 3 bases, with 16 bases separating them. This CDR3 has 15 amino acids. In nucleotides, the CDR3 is TGTGCCAGCAGTTCACAGGTGGCCCCCAACTACGAGCAGTACTTC. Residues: CASSSQVAPNYEQYF.

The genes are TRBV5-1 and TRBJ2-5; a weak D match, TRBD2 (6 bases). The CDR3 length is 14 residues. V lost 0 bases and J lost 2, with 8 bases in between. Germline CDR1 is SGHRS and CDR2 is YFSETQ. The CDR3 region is CASSLGAGQETQYF. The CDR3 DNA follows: TGCGCCAGCAGCTTGGGTGCGGGGCAAGAGACCCAGTACTTC.

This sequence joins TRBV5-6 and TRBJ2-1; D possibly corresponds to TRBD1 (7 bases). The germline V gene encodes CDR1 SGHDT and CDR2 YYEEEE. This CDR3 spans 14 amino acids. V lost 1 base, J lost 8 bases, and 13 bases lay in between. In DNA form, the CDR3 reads TGTGCCAGCAGCTTGTGGAGGGGGCGGTATGAGCAGTTCTTC. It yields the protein CASSLWRGRYEQFF.

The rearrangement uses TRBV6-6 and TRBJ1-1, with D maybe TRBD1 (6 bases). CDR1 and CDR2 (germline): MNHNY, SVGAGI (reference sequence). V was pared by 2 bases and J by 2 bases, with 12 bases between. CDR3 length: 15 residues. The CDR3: CASSYPDRGNTEAFF. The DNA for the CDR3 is TGTGCCAGCAGTTACCCGGACAGAGGAAACACTGAAGCTTTCTTT.

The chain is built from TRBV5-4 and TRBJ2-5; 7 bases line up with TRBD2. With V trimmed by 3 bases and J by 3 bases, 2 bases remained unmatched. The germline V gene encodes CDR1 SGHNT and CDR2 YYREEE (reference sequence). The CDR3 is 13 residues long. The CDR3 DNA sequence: TGTGCCAGCAGCTGGGACTACAAAGAGACCCAGTACTTC. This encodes CASSWDYKETQYF. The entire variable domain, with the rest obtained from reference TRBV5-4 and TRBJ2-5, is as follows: ETGVTQSPTHLIKTRGQQVTLRCSSQSGHNTVSWYQQALGQGPQFIFQYYREEENGRGNFPPRFSGLQFPNYSSELNVNALELDDSALYLCASSWDYKETQYFGPGTRLLVL.

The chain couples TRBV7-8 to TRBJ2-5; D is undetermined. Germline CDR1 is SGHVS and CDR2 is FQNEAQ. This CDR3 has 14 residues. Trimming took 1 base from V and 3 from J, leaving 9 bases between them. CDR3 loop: CASSLVSRKETQYF. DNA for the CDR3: TGTGCCAGCAGCTTAGTGTCCCGAAAAGAGACCCAGTACTTC.

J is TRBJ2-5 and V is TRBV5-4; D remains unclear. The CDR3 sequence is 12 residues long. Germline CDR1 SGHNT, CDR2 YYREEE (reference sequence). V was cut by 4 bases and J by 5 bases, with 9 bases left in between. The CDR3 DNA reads TGTGCCAGCAGCGCCTCGGTGGAGACCCAGTACTTC. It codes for CASSASVETQYF.

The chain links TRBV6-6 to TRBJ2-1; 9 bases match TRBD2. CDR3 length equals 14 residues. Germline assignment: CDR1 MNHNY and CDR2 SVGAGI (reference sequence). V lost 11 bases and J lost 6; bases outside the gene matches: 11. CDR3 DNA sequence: TGTGCCGGGAATAGCGGGAGTTCGGGCAATGAGCAGTTCTTC. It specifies CAGNSGSSGNEQFF.

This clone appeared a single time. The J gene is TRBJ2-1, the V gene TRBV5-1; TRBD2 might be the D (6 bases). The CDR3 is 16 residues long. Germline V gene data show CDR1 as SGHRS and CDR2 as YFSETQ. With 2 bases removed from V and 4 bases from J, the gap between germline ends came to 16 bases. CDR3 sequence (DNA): TGCGCCAGCAGCTTCGAGCTAAGCGGAGGGTACAATGAGCAGTTCTTC. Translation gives CASSFELSGGYNEQFF.